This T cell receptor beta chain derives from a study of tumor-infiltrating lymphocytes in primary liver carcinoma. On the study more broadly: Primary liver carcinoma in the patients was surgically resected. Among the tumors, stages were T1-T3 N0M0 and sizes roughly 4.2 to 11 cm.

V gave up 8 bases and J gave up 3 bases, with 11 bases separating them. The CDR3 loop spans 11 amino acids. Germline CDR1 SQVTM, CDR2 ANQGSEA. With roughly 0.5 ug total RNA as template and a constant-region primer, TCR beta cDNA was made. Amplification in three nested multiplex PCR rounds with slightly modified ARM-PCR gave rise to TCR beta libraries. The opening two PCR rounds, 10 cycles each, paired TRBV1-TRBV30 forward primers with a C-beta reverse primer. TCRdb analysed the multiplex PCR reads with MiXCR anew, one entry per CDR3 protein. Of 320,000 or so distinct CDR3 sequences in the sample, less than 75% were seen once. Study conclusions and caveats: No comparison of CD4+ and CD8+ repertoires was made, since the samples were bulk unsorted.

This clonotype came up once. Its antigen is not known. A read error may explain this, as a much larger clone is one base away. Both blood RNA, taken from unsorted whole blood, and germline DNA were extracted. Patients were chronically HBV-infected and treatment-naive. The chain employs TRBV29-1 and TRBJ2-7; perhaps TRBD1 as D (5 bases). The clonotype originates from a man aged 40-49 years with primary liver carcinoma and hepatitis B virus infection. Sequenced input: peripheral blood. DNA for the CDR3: TGCAGCTGGGGCAATAACTACGAGCAGTACTTC. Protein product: CSWGNNYEQYF.